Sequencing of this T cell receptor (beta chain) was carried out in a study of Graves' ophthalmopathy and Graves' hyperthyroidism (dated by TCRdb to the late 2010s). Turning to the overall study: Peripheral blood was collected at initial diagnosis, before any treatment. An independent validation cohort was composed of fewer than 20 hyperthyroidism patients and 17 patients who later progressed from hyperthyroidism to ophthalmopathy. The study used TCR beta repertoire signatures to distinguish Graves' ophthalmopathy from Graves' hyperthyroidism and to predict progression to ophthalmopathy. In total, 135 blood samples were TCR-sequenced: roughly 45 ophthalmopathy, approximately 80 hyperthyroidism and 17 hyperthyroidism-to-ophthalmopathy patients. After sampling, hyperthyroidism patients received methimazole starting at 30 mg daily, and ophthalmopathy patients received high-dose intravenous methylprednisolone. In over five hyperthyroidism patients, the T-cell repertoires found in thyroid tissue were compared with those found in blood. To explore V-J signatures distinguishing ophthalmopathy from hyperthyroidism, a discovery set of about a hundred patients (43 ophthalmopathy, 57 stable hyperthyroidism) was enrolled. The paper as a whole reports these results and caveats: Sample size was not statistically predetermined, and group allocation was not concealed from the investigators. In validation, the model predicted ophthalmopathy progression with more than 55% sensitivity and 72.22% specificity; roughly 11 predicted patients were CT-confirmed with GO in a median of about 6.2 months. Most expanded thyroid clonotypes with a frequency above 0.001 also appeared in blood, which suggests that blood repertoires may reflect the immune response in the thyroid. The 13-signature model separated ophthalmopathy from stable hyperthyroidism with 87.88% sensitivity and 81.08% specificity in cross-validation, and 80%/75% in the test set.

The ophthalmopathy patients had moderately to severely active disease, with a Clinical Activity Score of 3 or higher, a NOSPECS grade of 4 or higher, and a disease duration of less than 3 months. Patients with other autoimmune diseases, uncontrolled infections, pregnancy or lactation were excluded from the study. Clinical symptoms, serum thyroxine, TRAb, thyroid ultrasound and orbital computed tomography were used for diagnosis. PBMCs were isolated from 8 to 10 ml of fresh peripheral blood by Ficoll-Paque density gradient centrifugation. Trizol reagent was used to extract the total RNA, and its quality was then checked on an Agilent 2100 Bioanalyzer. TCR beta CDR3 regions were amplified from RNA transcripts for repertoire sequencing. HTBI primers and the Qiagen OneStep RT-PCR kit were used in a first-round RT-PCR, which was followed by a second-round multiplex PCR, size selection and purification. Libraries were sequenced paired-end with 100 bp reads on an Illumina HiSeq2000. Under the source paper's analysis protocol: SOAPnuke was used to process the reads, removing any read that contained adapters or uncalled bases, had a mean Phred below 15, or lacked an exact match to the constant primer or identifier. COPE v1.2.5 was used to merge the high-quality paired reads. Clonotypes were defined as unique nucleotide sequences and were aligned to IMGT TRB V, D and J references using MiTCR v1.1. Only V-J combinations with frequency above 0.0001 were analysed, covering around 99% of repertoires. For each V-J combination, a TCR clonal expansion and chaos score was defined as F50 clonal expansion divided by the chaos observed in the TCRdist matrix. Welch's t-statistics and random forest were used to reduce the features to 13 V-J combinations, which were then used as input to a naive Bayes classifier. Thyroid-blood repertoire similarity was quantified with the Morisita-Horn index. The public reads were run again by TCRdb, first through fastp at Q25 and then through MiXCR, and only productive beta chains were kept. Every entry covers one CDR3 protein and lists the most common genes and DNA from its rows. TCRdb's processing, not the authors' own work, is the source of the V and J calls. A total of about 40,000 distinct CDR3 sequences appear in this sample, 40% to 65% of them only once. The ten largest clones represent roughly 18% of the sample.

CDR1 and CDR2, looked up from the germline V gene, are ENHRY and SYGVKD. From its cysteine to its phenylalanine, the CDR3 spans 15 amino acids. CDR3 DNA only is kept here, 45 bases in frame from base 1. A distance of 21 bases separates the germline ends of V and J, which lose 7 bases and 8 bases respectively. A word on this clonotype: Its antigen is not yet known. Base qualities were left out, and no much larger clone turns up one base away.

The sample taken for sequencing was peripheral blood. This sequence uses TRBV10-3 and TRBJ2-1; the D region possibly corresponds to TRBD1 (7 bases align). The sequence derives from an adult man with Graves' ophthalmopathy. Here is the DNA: TGTGCCATCAATTCCGGACAGGAGGGCCCTTATGAGCAGTTCTTC. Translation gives CAINSGQEGPYEQFF.